These 17 T cell receptor beta chains share one sample of origin, sequenced in a study of identical twins. TCRdb processed the 5' RACE reads anew with MiXCR; each CDR3 protein has one entry. The sample includes some 330,000 distinct CDR3 sequences, approximately 8.8% of them seen just once. Material for sequencing was naive T cells sorted from blood. The receptors stem from a woman aged 45-65 years in good health.

Concerning this clonotype itself: This could be a read error, since a much larger clone is one nucleotide away. Without the conserved terminal phenylalanine or tryptophan, this CDR3 likely stems from a read error. This chain uses TRBV12-3 or TRBV12-4 with TRBJ2-1; 10 nucleotides agree with TRBD2. The ends lost 8 bases at V and 5 bases at J; junction bases unmatched: 3. This CDR3 contains 13 residues. CDR3: CASASGRNNEQFY. CDR3 nucleotides: TGTGCCAGCGCTAGCGGGAGAAACAATGAGCAGTTCTAC.

This clonotype was detected a few times. This chain uses TRBV20-1 with TRBJ2-5, with D unclear. This CDR3 contains 12 residues. In germline, CDR1 is DFQATT, CDR2 SNEGSKA (reference sequence). V gave up 3 bases and J gave up 5 bases, with 10 bases separating them. The CDR3 is CSASQSSETQYF. Here the CDR3 DNA reads TGCAGTGCTAGTCAGAGTTCGGAGACCCAGTACTTC.

This clonotype was counted at least ten times. The CDR3 nucleotides are TGCGCCAGCAGCCCCGGACTAGCGGACTACGAGCAGTACGTC. Protein: CASSPGLADYEQYV. This chain links TRBV5-1 with TRBJ2-7, with 10 nucleotides matching TRBD2. Germline CDR1 SGHRS, CDR2 YFSETQ. After removal of 4 bases from V and 3 bases from J, the junction contained 4 bases not matched to a gene. This CDR3 is 14 amino acids long.

The sample holds many counts of this clonotype. The V and J genes are TRBV25-1 and TRBJ2-7; D uncertain. CDR1 is MGHDK, CDR2 SYGVNS, per germline. The CDR3 loop spans 13 amino acids. The V gene lost 8 bases and the J gene lost 2 bases, with 13 bases spanning the gap. CDR3: CASATVLPYEQYF. The CDR3 DNA is TGTGCCAGCGCTACAGTTCTTCCCTACGAGCAGTACTTC.

Of note for this clonotype: This could be a read error, since a much larger clone is one nucleotide away. The chain links TRBV20-1 to TRBJ2-1; D perhaps matches TRBD2 (5 bases). Looked up from germline, CDR1 is DFQATT and CDR2 is SNEGSKA (reference sequence). The CDR3 has 15 residues. CDR3 nucleotides: TGCGGTGCTACGGAAACAGCGGAGACCTACAATGAGCAGTTCTTC. Translated: CGATETAETYNEQFF.

The chain combines TRBV29-1 with TRBJ2-7; D is ambiguous. CDR3 size: 15 residues. In germline, CDR1 is SQVTM, CDR2 ANQGSEA. Trimming shortened V by 6 bases and J by 2 bases, and 20 bases separated the two germline ends. CDR3 nucleotide sequence: TGCAGCGTCGCCCTACCCAAGGGAACGGCCTACGAGCAGTACGTC. It is translated as CSVALPKGTAYEQYV.

The chain employs TRBV7-9 and TRBJ1-1; D uncertain. CDR3 length: 11 amino acids. Germline lookup yields CDR1 SEHNR and CDR2 FQNEAQ (reference sequence). V lost 7 bases to trimming and J lost 6 bases, with 9 bases between them. CDR3 in DNA: TGTGCCAGCACCCCTGAGCCTGAAGCTTTCTTT. This codes for CASTPEPEAFF.

This clonotype was seen a handful of times. This chain links TRBV5-1 with TRBJ1-1; 8 bases agree with TRBD1. The trim removed 5 bases at V and 1 base at J, leaving 10 bases unmatched. The CDR3 has 16 amino acids. Germline loops: CDR1 SGHRS, CDR2 YFSETQ. The CDR3, as DNA: TGCGCCAGCAGTACCGACAGGGGTAGATGGAACACTGAAGCTTTCTTT. Translating it yields CASSTDRGRWNTEAFF.

V is TRBV12-3 or TRBV12-4 and J is TRBJ2-1; 13 bases are shared with TRBD2. This CDR3 contains 16 residues. V lost 0 bases and J lost 6; bases outside the gene matches: 2. The CDR3 DNA follows: TGTGCCAGCAGTTTAGCGGGGACTAGCGGGATCAATGAGCAGTTCTTC. It specifies CASSLAGTSGINEQFF.

CDR3 residues: CASSPPGLGTSGRGYNEQFF. CDR3 in DNA: TGTGCCAGCAGCCCACCGGGCCTGGGGACTAGCGGGAGAGGATACAATGAGCAGTTCTTC. V gene TRBV7-9 combines with J gene TRBJ2-1; 14 nucleotides match TRBD2. This CDR3 comprises 20 residues. Germline trimming cut 5 bases from V and 4 bases from J; bases unmatched to any gene: 16. CDR1 and CDR2 from the germline V gene are SEHNR and FQNEAQ (reference sequence). The whole variable domain, filled in from reference TRBV7-9 and TRBJ2-1, reads DTGVSQNPRHKITKRGQNVTFRCDPISEHNRLYWYRQTLGQGPEFLTYFQNEAQLEKSRLLSDRFSAERPKGSFSTLEIQRTEQGDSAMYLCASSPPGLGTSGRGYNEQFFGPGTRLTVL.

This clonotype appeared many times. The gene calls are TRBV28 and TRBJ1-1; no definite D call. This CDR3 has 17 amino acids. Germline CDR1 is MDHEN and CDR2 is SYDVKM. Deletions cut 5 bases from V and 0 bases from J, with 19 bases between. CDR3 sequence (DNA): TGTGCCAGCAGTCCCGCGACCTCGCTCGACATGAACACTGAAGCTTTCTTT. Translated, it gives CASSPATSLDMNTEAFF.

This clonotype was observed at least ten times. This chain joins TRBV10-3 and TRBJ2-1, with a tentative D call TRBD2 (7 bases). The CDR3 has 11 residues. Between the trimmed V and J ends, which lost 8 bases and 10 bases, there was a span of 12 bases. Per germline, CDR1 ENHRY and CDR2 SYGVKD. The CDR3 here is CAIGGGGEQFF. The CDR3, as DNA: TGTGCCATCGGAGGGGGGGGAGAGCAGTTCTTC.

This clonotype was detected only a few times. This sequence joins TRBV5-6 and TRBJ1-2, with TRBD1 matching over 7 bases. CDR1 SGHDT and CDR2 YYEEEE come from the germline V gene. The CDR3 runs 15 residues. V dropped 2 bases and J dropped 6; count of bases not matched to a gene: 10. In nucleotides, the CDR3 is TGTGCCAGCAGCTTTCCTCGGAACAGGGGCAATGGCTACACCTTC. Its translation: CASSFPRNRGNGYTF.

This clonotype was seen only a few times. In DNA, the CDR3 is TGCAGTTCGCGGAATGATTTGTATAGTGAGCAGTTCTTC. This encodes CSSRNDLYSEQFF. The chain couples TRBV20-1 to TRBJ2-1; D unclear. CDR3 length equals 13 residues. CDR1 is DFQATT, CDR2 SNEGSKA, per germline (reference sequence). Deletions cut 8 bases from V and 9 bases from J, with 20 bases between.

The chain carries TRBV12-3 or TRBV12-4 and TRBJ2-2; no definite D call. Trimming removed 6 bases at V and 4 bases at J, with 18 bases between. This CDR3 is 16 amino acids long. The CDR3 DNA follows: TGTGCCAGCAGAACTCGCCCCGTTTTAGGCACCGGGGAGCTGTTTTTT. This translates into CASRTRPVLGTGELFF.

The V gene is TRBV5-1, the J gene TRBJ2-1; D is unclear. The germline V gene has CDR1 SGHRS and CDR2 YFSETQ. The CDR3 loop spans 13 amino acids. V was trimmed by 7 bases and J by 8 bases, leaving 16 bases between them. CDR3 region: CASALTRLHEQFF. CDR3 bases: TGCGCCAGCGCGTTGACCCGTTTGCATGAGCAGTTCTTC.

The rearrangement uses TRBV12-3 or TRBV12-4 and TRBJ2-1; 11 nucleotides match TRBD2. CDR3 length: 15 amino acids. J was trimmed by 5 bases and V by 5 bases; bases with no gene match: 5. CDR3 DNA sequence: TGTGCCAGCAGTACTAGCGGGAGAGGTCACAATGAGCAGTTCTTC. Translated, it gives CASSTSGRGHNEQFF.